Listed below are T cell receptor beta chains from one sample, sequenced in a study of blood T cell repertoires in COVID-19. Clones were read by immunoSEQ multiplex PCR, and TCRdb kept only the in-frame ones, dropping some. The table includes 150,000 to 200,000 clones, 80% to 90% detected once. The sequenced material came from peripheral blood. These receptors were obtained from a man aged 50-60 years with active or convalescent COVID-19. CDR3s include the opening cysteine and the closing phenylalanine or tryptophan. D genes are given only for firm matches. The size field is filled for only some rows; it gives once, few, many or a size class.

CAISAGGGDGYTF	TGTGCCATCAGTGCCGGGGGAGGGGACGGCTACACCTTC	TRBV10-3	.	.	TRBJ1-2
CASRSGLAGSTDTQYF	TGTGCCAGCAGATCGGGACTAGCGGGGAGCACAGATACGCAGTATTTT	TRBV19	.	TRBD2	TRBJ2-3
CASSLGVSTGNEQFF	TGTGCCAGCAGCTTGGGGGTATCCACGGGGAATGAGCAGTTCTTC	TRBV5-6	.	.	TRBJ2-1
CASSLVSGNTIYF	TGTGCCAGCAGCTTAGTGTCCGGGAACACCATATATTTT	TRBV7-9	.	.	TRBJ1-3
CSVARSNTGELFF	TGCAGCGTTGCCAGATCGAACACCGGGGAGCTGTTTTTT	TRBV29-1	.	.	TRBJ2-2
CASSESVRSYGYTF	TGTGCCAGCAGTGAGTCCGTCAGAAGCTATGGCTACACCTTC	TRBV25-1	.	.	TRBJ1-2
CASSQDLGGSGGWYEQYF	TGTGCCAGCAGCCAAGATCTTGGGGGTAGCGGGGGGTGGTACGAGCAGTACTTC	TRBV4-2	once	TRBD2	TRBJ2-7
CASSIAGTGPYNEQFF	TGTGCCAGTAGTATCGCCGGGACAGGACCCTACAATGAGCAGTTCTTC	TRBV19	.	TRBD1	TRBJ2-1
CASSLPPGTRNEQFF	TGTGCCAGCAGCTTGCCCCCCGGGACTAGAAATGAGCAGTTCTTC	TRBV5-4	.	TRBD2	TRBJ2-1
CASYRDPSYEQYF	TGTGCTAGTTATCGGGATCCCTCCTACGAGCAGTACTTC	TRBV12-5	.	.	TRBJ2-7
CASSITGQAGGYTF	TGTGCCAGTAGTATAACCGGACAGGCGGGAGGCTACACCTTC	TRBV19	.	TRBD1	TRBJ1-2
CATSDRSAFTGELFF	TGTGCCACCAGTGATCGTAGCGCGTTCACCGGGGAGCTGTTTTTT	TRBV24-1	few	.	TRBJ2-2
CASSLPGNTIYF	TGTGCCAGCAGCTTACCGGGAAACACCATATATTTT	TRBV7-9	.	.	TRBJ1-3
CSAWDGGNSPLHF	TGCAGCGCCTGGGACGGGGGTAATTCACCCCTCCACTTT	TRBV29-1	.	.	TRBJ1-6
CATRTGMTPLHF	TGTGCCACCAGGACAGGGATGACACCCCTCCACTTT	TRBV2	.	TRBD1	TRBJ1-6
CASTLLAGGPEQYF	TGTGCCAGCACGCTTTTAGCGGGGGGGCCCGAGCAGTACTTC	TRBV28	.	TRBD2	TRBJ2-7
CASSFLREDQETQYF	TGTGCCAGCAGTTTTCTCAGGGAGGACCAAGAGACCCAGTACTTC	TRBV28	.	.	TRBJ2-5
CASSLGQGAKYF	TGTGCCAGCAGCTTGGGACAGGGGGCTAAGTATTTT	TRBV7-9	.	TRBD1	TRBJ2-3
CAWRWQGTDTQYF	TGTGCCTGGAGGTGGCAGGGAACGGATACGCAGTATTTT	TRBV30	few	.	TRBJ2-3
CASSPPGSGANVLTF	TGTGCCAGCAGCCCCCCGGGCTCTGGGGCCAACGTCCTGACTTTC	TRBV3-1/TRBV3-2	.	.	TRBJ2-6
CAWSGTGGETGELFF	TGTGCCTGGAGTGGGACAGGGGGTGAGACCGGGGAGCTGTTTTTT	TRBV30	.	TRBD1	TRBJ2-2
CASSRGGPNTGELFF	TGTGCCAGTAGTAGGGGGGGGCCGAACACCGGGGAGCTGTTTTTT	TRBV19	.	.	TRBJ2-2
CAISEGRTNTGELFF	TGTGCCATCAGTGAGGGCAGGACTAACACCGGGGAGCTGTTTTTT	TRBV10-3	.	.	TRBJ2-2
CASSQEADRRADTQYF	TGCGCCAGCAGCCAAGAGGCGGACAGGAGGGCAGATACGCAGTATTTT	TRBV4-3	few	.	TRBJ2-3
CASSLRGANVLTF	TGTGCCAGCAGTTTACGGGGGGCCAACGTCCTGACTTTC	TRBV27	.	.	TRBJ2-6
CAISDQGDNEQFF	TGTGCCATCAGTGATCAGGGGGACAATGAGCAGTTCTTC	TRBV10-3	.	TRBD1	TRBJ2-1
CASSLAGTGVGNEQFF	TGCGCCAGCAGCTTGGCTGGGACAGGGGTCGGCAATGAGCAGTTCTTC	TRBV5-1	.	TRBD1	TRBJ2-1
CASSLTSSGRTNTGELFF	TGTGCCAGCAGCTTAACTTCTAGCGGGAGGACGAACACCGGGGAGCTGTTTTTT	TRBV7-3	.	TRBD2	TRBJ2-2
CASSWTSGPYEQYF	TGTGCCAGCAGTTGGACTAGCGGTCCCTACGAGCAGTACTTC	TRBV6-6	.	TRBD2	TRBJ2-7
CASSQGGGARETQYF	TGTGCCAGCAGCCAGGGCGGGGGGGCACGAGAGACCCAGTACTTC	TRBV6-5	.	TRBD2	TRBJ2-5
CASRIQGDWTGELFF	TGTGCCAGCAGGATACAGGGGGATTGGACCGGGGAGCTGTTTTTT	TRBV6-5	.	TRBD1	TRBJ2-2
CASRSNLRDRGYEQYF	TGTGCCAGCAGATCCAACCTCCGGGACAGGGGTTACGAGCAGTACTTC	TRBV11-1	.	TRBD1	TRBJ2-7
CATSDTASGPGTQYF	TGTGCCACCAGTGATACCGCTAGCGGTCCAGGGACCCAGTACTTC	TRBV24-1	.	TRBD2	TRBJ2-5
CASSPGHSTDTQYF	TGTGCCAGCTCGCCGGGACACAGCACAGATACGCAGTATTTT	TRBV6-4	.	.	TRBJ2-3
CASQGDGTGTYEQYF	TGTGCCTCCCAGGGGGACGGGACAGGAACCTACGAGCAGTACTTC	TRBV28	.	TRBD1	TRBJ2-7
CASSLTGLAGSEQYF	TGTGCCAGCTCACTAACGGGACTAGCGGGATCCGAGCAGTACTTC	TRBV18	few	TRBD2	TRBJ2-7
CASSASRKAGAYNEQFF	TGTGCCAGCAGCGCTTCCCGAAAAGCGGGAGCCTACAATGAGCAGTTCTTC	TRBV9	once	TRBD2	TRBJ2-1
CASSPGNGEYQETQYF	TGCGCCAGCAGCCCCGGGAACGGCGAGTACCAAGAGACCCAGTACTTC	TRBV5-1	.	.	TRBJ2-5
CASSSGRTGPYEQYF	TGTGCCAGCAGCTCAGGAAGGACAGGGCCCTACGAGCAGTACTTC	TRBV7-2	.	TRBD1	TRBJ2-7
CASSHEKERQGNYGYTF	TGTGCCAGCAGCCACGAAAAGGAGCGACAGGGGAACTATGGCTACACCTTC	TRBV2	.	TRBD1	TRBJ1-2
CASSSRGGSGTEAFF	TGTGCCAGCAGCTCCCGCGGAGGGTCGGGCACTGAAGCTTTCTTT	TRBV7-2	.	.	TRBJ1-1
CSAPLTDTQYF	TGCAGTGCTCCCTTAACAGATACGCAGTATTTT	TRBV20-1	.	.	TRBJ2-3